This entry features one T cell receptor (beta chain) sequence. Its recognized antigen is unknown. Base qualities are not recorded, but no much larger clone differs from it by a single base. The CDR3 spans 19 residues, from the cysteine through the phenylalanine. CDR3 DNA is the only sequence kept; it has 57 bases, read in frame from the first base. CDR1 and CDR2 (SGHAT, FQNNGV) derive from the germline V gene. V and J are trimmed by 5 bases and 0 bases, and the gene matches miss 9 bases of the junction. Viable CD3+CD4+ or CD3+CD8+ cells that were CCR7+CD45RA+CD45RO-CD95-CD27+CD28+ were classified as naive T cells. Related bone marrow donors provided peripheral blood samples on the day of marrow donation. Peripheral blood and bone marrow mononuclear cells were isolated by Ficoll-Hypaque density centrifugation and were cryopreserved. CD4+ and CD8+ T cells, including naive and memory subsets, were sorted by FACS using a FACSAria II.

This record belongs to a study of T cells after posttransplantation cyclophosphamide listed by TCRdb under 2016. About the study as a whole: Using TRB sequencing, the study followed how the T cell repertoire rebuilt after myeloablative bone marrow transplantation with posttransplantation cyclophosphamide given as GVHD prophylaxis. Public TRB sequences were queried against a database of over 3,500 sequences associated with responses to pathogens, tumor antigens, self-antigens and alloantigens. Blood from all 30 or so PTCy patients with 1-year posttransplant specimens was subjected to TRB sequencing. Samples from roughly 35 PTCy-treated patients, along with samples from roughly 15 of their related bone marrow donors, underwent antigen receptor sequencing. Because TRA and TRB clonality correlated tightly in roughly nine samples, the subsequent TCR analyses were limited to TRB only. In 3 patients, up to roughly 3 additional blood samples taken between 2 and 5.2 years after transplant also underwent TRB sequencing, as did pretransplant blood from a handful of patients. Results and caveats for the whole study, not just this receptor: Donor-recipient similarity was low at 1-2 months but increased during the first year, and donor CD8+ memory clones often dominated later blood repertoires. Across approximately 45 patients, TRB clonality was highly associated with recipient CMV seropositivity and CMV reactivation, and diversity in PTCy patients was similar to diversity in CNI/methotrexate controls. The TRB repertoires of T cells infiltrating skin or the GI tract showed only limited overlap with the TRB repertoires found in blood.

Genomic DNA was used for TRB sequencing, which was performed with the immunoSEQ assay at survey resolution or with the hsTCRB kit. The authors' pipeline ran thus. Initial read processing used immunoSEQ software, and repertoire analyses used the LymphoSeq R package. Clonality was computed as 1 minus normalized Shannon entropy; Gini coefficient was also calculated for each TRB dataset. Phenotypes of unsorted samples were inferred by mapping TRB sequences from sorted subsets of the recipient or donor onto unsorted samples of the same recipient. TCRdb obtained this table from immuneACCESS and retained in-frame rearrangements with V and J assigned. These tables miss some clones; where compared with another copy, unresolved V genes account for less than half of the shortfall, and the remainder is unexplained. That table gives V, J and clone size, and the DNA gave D and trimming. This sample gives tens of thousands of clones in total; under 99% of them show up just once. More than 0.15% of the sample rests with the top ten.

The clonotype comes from a man in his forties or fifties in good health, CMV-negative, and a related stem cell transplant donor. The sequencing input was naive CD4+ T cells sorted from PBMCs. The chain employs TRBV11-2 and TRBJ2-1, with 14 central nucleotides matching TRBD2. The nucleotide sequence is TGTGCCAGCAGCCCCCTGACTAGCGGGAGGGTTAGCTCCTACAATGAGCAGTTCTTC. It specifies CASSPLTSGRVSSYNEQFF. With all but the CDR3 taken from the reference TRBV11-2 and TRBJ2-1 genes, the full variable domain is: EAGVAQSPRYKIIEKRQSVAFWCNPISGHATLYWYQQILGQGPKLLIQFQNNGVVDDSQLPKDRFSAERLKGVDSTLKIQPAKLEDSAVYLCASSPLTSGRVSSYNEQFFGPGTRLTVL.